This record looks at one T cell receptor (beta chain) sequence and its context. Its matching antigen is unknown. The sample is drawn from a study of CD8 T cells in Susac syndrome. General study findings and limits: Across the total CD8+ repertoires, some 15 Susac-specific public clones were detected, and across the CD8+ TEMRA repertoires, four to six such clones were detected. The peak of CD8+ clonal expansion in Susac was seen in TEMRA cells and active patients.

When the RNA was reverse transcribed, random hexamers were used with an input of about 0.5 to 1 ug. One entry per CDR3 protein results from TCRdb running MiXCR on the immunoSEQ multiplex PCR reads. The table has around 80,000 distinct CDR3 sequences, 90% to 97% seen once. The V gene lost 5 bases and the J gene lost 1 base, with 14 bases spanning the gap. Germline V gene lookup returns CDR1 SQVTM and CDR2 ANQGSEA. The CDR3 contains 14 residues. The specimen was CD8+ T cells from PBMCs. This receptor was obtained from a human donor with Susac syndrome. V gene TRBV29-1 combines with J gene TRBJ2-5; D unresolved. In DNA form, the CDR3 reads TGCAGCGTTAGCTCAGGATTACTCCAAGAGACCCAGTACTTC. Protein product: CSVSSGLLQETQYF.